Listed below are T cell receptor beta chains from one sample, sequenced in a study of molecular identifiers for immune sequencing clone quantification. TCRdb re-derived calls from the PCR reads in MiXCR, one entry per CDR3 protein. This repertoire shows 300,000 to 400,000 distinct CDR3 sequences, roughly 24% found once; its top ten account for about 0.71%. The sample comprised naive CD8+ T cells from blood, with Jurkat cell RNA spiked in. These receptors were collected from a human donor in good health. Some libraries in this study had Jurkat cell RNA spiked in. The CDR3 runs from the conserved cysteine through the conserved F or W. D genes are given only for firm matches. Size values are once, few and many counts, or a class for expanded clones, and some rows have none.

d_call | clone_size | j_call | v_call | cdr3_aa | cdr3_nt
TRBD1 | many | TRBJ2-3 | TRBV29-1 | CSVVDRGTNTDTQYF | TGCAGCGTTGTTGACAGGGGAACGAACACAGATACGCAGTATTTT
TRBD2 | few | TRBJ2-7 | TRBV12-3/TRBV12-4 | CASSRSGELNEQYF | TGTGCCAGCAGTCGAAGCGGGGAGCTCAACGAGCAGTACTTC
TRBD1 | many | TRBJ2-1 | TRBV25-1 | CASSEATGVEQFF | TGTGCCAGCAGTGAAGCTACAGGGGTTGAGCAGTTCTTC
TRBD1 | few | TRBJ1-1 | TRBV12-3/TRBV12-4 | CASRPLPHERRLTGTRSICAEAFF | TGTGCCAGCAGACCTCTGCCCCACGAACGCCGTCTGACAGGGACCCGATCTATTTGCGCTGAAGCTTTCTTT
. | few | TRBJ2-7 | TRBV7-6 | CASSLFRGDLAYEQYF | TGTGCCAGCAGCTTATTTAGAGGGGACCTGGCCTACGAGCAGTACTTC
. | . | TRBJ2-1 | TRBV9 | CASSVGSQEHNEQFF | TGTGCCAGCAGCGTAGGCAGCCAGGAACACAATGAGCAGTTCTTC
. | few | TRBJ2-7 | TRBV5-6 | CASSMVTGPSYEQYF | TGTGCCAGCAGTATGGTCACCGGACCCTCCTACGAGCAGTACTTC
. | few | TRBJ2-2 | TRBV6-2/TRBV6-3 | CASSFTVINTGELFF | TGTGCCAGCAGTTTCACAGTGATCAACACCGGGGAGCTGTTTTTT
TRBD2 | many | TRBJ2-5 | TRBV19 | CASSIWTSAETQYF | TGTGCCAGTAGTATATGGACTAGCGCAGAGACCCAGTACTTC
. | few | TRBJ1-5 | TRBV12-3/TRBV12-4 | CASSSSSLEVGDGNQPQHF | TGTGCCAGCAGTTCCTCCTCCCTGGAGGTGGGGGATGGCAATCAGCCCCAGCATTTT
TRBD1 | many | TRBJ1-4 | TRBV12-3/TRBV12-4 | CASKSEGASNEKLFF | TGTGCCAGCAAAAGTGAGGGGGCGTCTAATGAAAAACTGTTTTTT
. | many | TRBJ2-7 | TRBV4-3 | CASSQVLGPYEQYF | TGCGCCAGCAGCCAAGTGCTAGGGCCCTACGAGCAGTACTTC
. | few | TRBJ1-2 | TRBV27 | CASSLSPGDGYGYTF | TGTGCCAGCAGTTTATCGCCCGGGGATGGCTATGGCTACACCTTC
. | many | TRBJ2-3 | TRBV5-5 | CASSFEGVTDTQYF | TGTGCCAGCAGCTTCGAGGGAGTCACAGATACGCAGTATTTT
TRBD1 | . | TRBJ2-5 | TRBV14 | CASSQDGTGLQETQYF | TGTGCCAGCAGCCAGGACGGGACAGGGCTTCAAGAGACCCAGTACTTC
TRBD1 | many | TRBJ2-7 | TRBV4-1 | CASSQTDRASYEQYF | TGCGCCAGCAGCCAAACGGACAGGGCGTCCTACGAGCAGTACTTC
TRBD1 | . | TRBJ1-4 | TRBV5-4 | CASSSTGTADEKLFF | TGTGCCAGCAGCAGTACCGGGACAGCGGATGAAAAACTGTTTTTT
. | . | TRBJ2-7 | TRBV27 | CATEDTASYEQYF | TGTGCCACCGAGGACACGGCGAGCTACGAGCAGTACTTC
TRBD1 | . | TRBJ2-7 | TRBV5-1 | CASSPDRGYERYF | TGCGCCAGCAGCCCGGACAGGGGTTACGAGCGGTACTTC
TRBD1 | few | TRBJ1-5 | TRBV27 | CASSMTGAGNQPQHF | TGTGCCAGCAGTATGACAGGGGCTGGCAATCAGCCCCAGCATTTT
. | . | TRBJ2-5 | TRBV2 | CASSEGQSGVTETQYF | TGTGCCAGCAGTGAAGGCCAGAGCGGAGTCACGGAGACCCAGTACTTC
. | few | TRBJ2-3 | TRBV30 | CAWNRKLSTDTQYF | TGTGCCTGGAACAGGAAACTTTCCACAGATACGCAGTATTTT
. | few | TRBJ1-5 | TRBV19 | CASSQGPGQPQHF | TGTGCCAGTTCCCAGGGACCTGGTCAGCCCCAGCATTTT
. | few | TRBJ2-5 | TRBV20-1 | CSARAGTEISGLPETQYF | TGCAGTGCTAGAGCCGGGACGGAGATCAGCGGGTTGCCTGAGACCCAGTACTTC
. | few | TRBJ1-5 | TRBV2 | CASSVSSNQPQHF | TGTGCCAGCAGTGTGTCTAGCAATCAGCCCCAGCATTTT
TRBD2 | few | TRBJ2-3 | TRBV20-1 | CSAGSGRARIVGTDTQYF | TGCAGTGCTGGTAGCGGGAGGGCCCGAATCGTTGGCACAGATACGCAGTATTTT